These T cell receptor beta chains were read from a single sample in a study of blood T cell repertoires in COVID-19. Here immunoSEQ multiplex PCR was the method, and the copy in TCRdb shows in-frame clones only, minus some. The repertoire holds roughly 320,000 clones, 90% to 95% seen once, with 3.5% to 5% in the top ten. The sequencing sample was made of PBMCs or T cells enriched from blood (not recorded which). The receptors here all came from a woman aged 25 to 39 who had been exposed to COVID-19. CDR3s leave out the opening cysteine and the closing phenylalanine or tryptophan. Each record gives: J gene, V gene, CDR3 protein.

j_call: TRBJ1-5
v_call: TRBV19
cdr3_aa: ASRGDTQLVAQH

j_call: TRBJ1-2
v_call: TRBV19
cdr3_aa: ASIRAGRSYGYT

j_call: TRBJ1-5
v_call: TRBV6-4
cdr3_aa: ASSDGGADQPQH

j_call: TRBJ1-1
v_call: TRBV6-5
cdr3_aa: ASEVGQGNTEAF

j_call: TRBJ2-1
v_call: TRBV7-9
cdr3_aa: ASSLRKARDSYNEQF

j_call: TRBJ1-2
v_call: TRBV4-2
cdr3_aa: ASSHPSDYNYGYT

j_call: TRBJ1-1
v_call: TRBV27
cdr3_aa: ASSSGQGAPNTEAF

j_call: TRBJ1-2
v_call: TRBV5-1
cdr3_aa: ASSKRDRDAYGYT

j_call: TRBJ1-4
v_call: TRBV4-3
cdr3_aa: ASSQDTGSNEKLF

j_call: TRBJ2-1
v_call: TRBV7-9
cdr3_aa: FSGVGLAHNEQF

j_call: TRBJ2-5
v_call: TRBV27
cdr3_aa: ASIPAGKSSHSSETQY

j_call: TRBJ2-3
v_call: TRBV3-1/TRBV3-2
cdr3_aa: ASSERGALTDTQY

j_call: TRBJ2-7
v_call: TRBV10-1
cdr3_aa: ASSALTKGRQGHEQY

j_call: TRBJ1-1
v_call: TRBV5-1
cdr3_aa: ASSWTGGGTYTEAF

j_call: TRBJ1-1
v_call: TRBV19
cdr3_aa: ASSILIGVNQGAEAF

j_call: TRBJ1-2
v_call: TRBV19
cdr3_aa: ASSIVKQGALDGYT

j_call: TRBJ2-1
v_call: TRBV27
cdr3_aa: ASYPTGGRYNEQF

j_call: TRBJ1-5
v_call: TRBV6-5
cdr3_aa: ASSYLTGSSNQPQH

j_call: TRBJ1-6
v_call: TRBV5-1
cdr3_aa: ASSPGTGTSPLH

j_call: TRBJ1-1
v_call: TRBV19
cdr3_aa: ASSNPGEKGMNTEAF

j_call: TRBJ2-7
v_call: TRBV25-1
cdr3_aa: ASSPSGGSSYEQY

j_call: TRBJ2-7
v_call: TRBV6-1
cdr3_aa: ASSELSGVREQY

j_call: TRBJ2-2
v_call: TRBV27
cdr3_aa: ASSRRVSGELF

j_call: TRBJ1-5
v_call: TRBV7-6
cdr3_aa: ASTKDRHNQPQH

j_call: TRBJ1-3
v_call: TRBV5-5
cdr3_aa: ASSQTGTGNTIY

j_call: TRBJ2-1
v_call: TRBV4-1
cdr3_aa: ASSHRGIVYNEQF

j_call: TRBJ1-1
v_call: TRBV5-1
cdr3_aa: ASSLVPGSEAF

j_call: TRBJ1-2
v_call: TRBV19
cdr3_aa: ASSIDSIRQGAWGYT

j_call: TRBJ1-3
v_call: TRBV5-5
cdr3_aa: ASSLRVAGNTIY

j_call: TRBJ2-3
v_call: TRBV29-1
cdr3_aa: SVEGTSGSTDTQY

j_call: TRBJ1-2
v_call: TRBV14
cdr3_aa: ASSQGTGIGYGYT

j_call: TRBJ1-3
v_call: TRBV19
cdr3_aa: ASNTGAGNTIY

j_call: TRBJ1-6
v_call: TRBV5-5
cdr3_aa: ASSFTGQGGYNSPLH

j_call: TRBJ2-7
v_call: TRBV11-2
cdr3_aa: ASSPPTGPPEEQY

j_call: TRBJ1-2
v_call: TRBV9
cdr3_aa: ASSPDRTYYGYT

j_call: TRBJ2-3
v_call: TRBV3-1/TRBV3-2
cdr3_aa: ASSSTSGGATDTQY

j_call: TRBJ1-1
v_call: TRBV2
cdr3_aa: ASAVGAEAF

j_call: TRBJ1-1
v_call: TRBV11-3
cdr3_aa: ASSLTGGNTEAF

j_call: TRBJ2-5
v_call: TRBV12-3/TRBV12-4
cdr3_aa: ASTRGETQY

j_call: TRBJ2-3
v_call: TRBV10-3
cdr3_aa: AISEISGFLGKSTDTQY

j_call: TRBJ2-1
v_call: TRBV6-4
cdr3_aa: ASSVAGGYNEQF

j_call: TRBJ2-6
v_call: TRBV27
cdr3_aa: ASSTIQGPGANVLT

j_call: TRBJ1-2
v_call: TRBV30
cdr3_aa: AYHRGTYGYT

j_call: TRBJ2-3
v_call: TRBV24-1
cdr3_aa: ATSDSGRDTQY

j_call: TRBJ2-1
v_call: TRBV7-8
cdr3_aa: ASSPERGGLNNEQF

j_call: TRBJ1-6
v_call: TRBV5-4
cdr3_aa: ASSPMGGTYNSPLH

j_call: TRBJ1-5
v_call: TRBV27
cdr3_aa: ASSLAGGGNQPQH

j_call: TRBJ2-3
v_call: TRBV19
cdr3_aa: ASRTGGSRDTQY

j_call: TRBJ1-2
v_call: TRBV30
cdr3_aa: AWWTATNYGYT

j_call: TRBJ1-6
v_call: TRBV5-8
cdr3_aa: ASSLWQGVQSNSPLH

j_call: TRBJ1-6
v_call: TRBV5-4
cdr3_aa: ASSTRDRGRNSPLH

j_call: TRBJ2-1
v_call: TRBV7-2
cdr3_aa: ASSPRQGSYNEQF

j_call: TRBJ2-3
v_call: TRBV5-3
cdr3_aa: ARSRSGDTQY

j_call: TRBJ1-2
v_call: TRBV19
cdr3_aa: ASKDQGTVLWGYT

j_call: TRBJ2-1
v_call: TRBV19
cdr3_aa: ASSISTRSYNEQF

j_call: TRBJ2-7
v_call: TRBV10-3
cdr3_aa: AISESRVGGTYEQY

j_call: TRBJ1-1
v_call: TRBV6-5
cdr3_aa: ASSYGGIAF